This T cell receptor beta chain was sequenced for a study of long-term antiretroviral therapy in people with HIV. Sequencing used immunoSEQ v3.0 at survey level. Measured with immunoSEQ multiplex PCR; TCRdb has only the in-frame clones, and not every one. Found here are under 50,000 clones, 75% to 90% of them singletons; the top ten hold under 7%. Trimming took 5 bases from V and 2 from J, leaving 12 bases between them. The CDR3 is 13 amino acids. The germline V gene encodes CDR1 SQVTM and CDR2 ANQGSEA. This sequence originates from a woman aged 45-65 years with HIV. The source material was unsorted PBMCs, sampled 3.1 years after starting antiretroviral therapy. The chain employs TRBV29-1 and TRBJ1-2; D unresolved. The CDR3 region has the DNA TGCAGCGTTCGATTGACTGGGAACTATGGCTACACCTTC. Residues: CSVRLTGNYGYTF.